Presented here are 22 T cell receptor beta chains from one specimen sequenced in a study of T cells in Graves' hyperthyroidism and ophthalmopathy. Using RNA transcripts as the source, TCR beta CDR3 regions were amplified. With the HTBI primer set, the TCR CDR3 went through a first round of RT-PCR. MiXCR was run by TCRdb on the multiplex PCR reads, yielding one entry per CDR3 protein. The data contain some 400,000 distinct CDR3 sequences, 13% of them singletons. Material: blood. These receptors were obtained from a man younger than 45 with Graves' hyperthyroidism that later progressed to Graves' ophthalmopathy.

This clonotype was seen more than once but under ten times. The chain links TRBV7-9 to TRBJ2-1; D unresolved. Germline V lookup: CDR1 SEHNR, CDR2 FQNEAQ (reference sequence). There are 14 residues in the CDR3. The V end was cut by 5 bases, the J end by 2 bases, with 10 bases between. In nucleotides, the CDR3 is TGTGCCAGCAGCCCCCCCTGGGCCTACAATGAGCAGTTCTTC. It is translated as CASSPPWAYNEQFF.

This clonotype came up many times. The V call is TRBV11-2, the J call TRBJ2-1, with TRBD1 matching 8 bases. This CDR3 contains 14 residues. Germline CDR1 and CDR2: SGHAT and FQNNGV. The V gene end was trimmed by 3 bases and the J gene end by 5 bases; junction bases not matched to a gene: 3. The DNA for the CDR3 is TGTGCCAGCAGCTTCGACAGGGGTAACAATGAGCAGTTCTTC. Translated, it gives CASSFDRGNNEQFF.

In its sample, this clonotype was seen many times. The genes are TRBV11-2 and TRBJ1-6; D uncertain. Germline CDR1 and CDR2: SGHAT and FQNNGV. The CDR3 has 11 amino acids. The ends were cut back, 5 bases at V and 12 bases at J, with 8 bases in the middle. The CDR3 loop reads CASSPGIPLHF. In DNA, the CDR3 is TGTGCCAGCAGCCCGGGGATACCCCTCCACTTT.

The chain recombines TRBV7-9 with TRBJ1-6; D unresolved. CDR3 length: 14 amino acids. The V and J ends lost 1 base and 7 bases respectively, with 8 bases between them. Germline loops: CDR1 SEHNR, CDR2 FQNEAQ (reference sequence). DNA for the CDR3: TGTGCCAGCAGCTTAGACCCGGGAAATTCACCCCTCCACTTT. As protein: CASSLDPGNSPLHF.

This clonotype has more than one count but fewer than ten. The rearrangement links TRBV5-1 to TRBJ2-5, with 9 bases aligning to TRBD2. Germline V lookup: CDR1 SGHRS, CDR2 YFSETQ. The ends lost 0 bases at V and 5 bases at J; junction bases unmatched: 5. The CDR3 is 15 residues long. The CDR3 here is CASSLVASGVETQYF. CDR3 nucleotide sequence: TGCGCCAGCAGCTTGGTTGCTAGCGGGGTTGAGACCCAGTACTTC.

The V gene is TRBV5-1, the J gene TRBJ1-1; possibly TRBD1 for D (5 bases). Per the germline V gene, CDR1 is SGHRS and CDR2 is YFSETQ. Trimming left V 5 bases short and J 5 bases short, with 7 bases between. CDR3 length: 11 amino acids. CDR3 sequence reads: CASRWGTEAFF. For the CDR3, the DNA is TGCGCCAGCAGGTGGGGGACTGAAGCTTTCTTT.

As regards this clonotype: Being one base from a much bigger clone, this may be a read error. CDR3 bases: TGTGCCAGCTCACCCCAGGGATCTGGTGAAAAACTGTCTTTT. Protein product: CASSPQGSGEKLSF. The rearrangement links TRBV18 to TRBJ1-4, with D possibly TRBD1 on 5 matching bases. The germline gives CDR1 KGHSH, CDR2 LQKENI. This CDR3 contains 14 residues.

This clonotype was recorded a few times. CDR3 region: CASSYRDWSTDTQYF. CDR3 nucleotides: TGTGCCAGCAGTTACCGGGACTGGAGTACAGATACGCAGTATTTT. The chain uses TRBV6-6 and TRBJ2-3; tentative D call: TRBD2 (6 bases). The CDR3 is 15 amino acids. V was cut by 2 bases and J by 3 bases, with 12 bases left in between. Germline loops: CDR1 MNHNY, CDR2 SVGAGI (reference sequence).

This clonotype has a handful of counts. This sequence may be a read error, since a much larger clone differs from it by one base. The CDR3 nucleotides are TGCAGTGCTACGGGGGGGCATTTAAGAGAGACCCAGTACTTC. Its translation: CSATGGHLRETQYF. V gene TRBV20-1 combines with J gene TRBJ2-5; 8 bases map to TRBD2. The V gene's germline CDR1 is DFQATT and CDR2 SNEGSKA (reference sequence). The CDR3 consists of 14 residues. Trimming removed 4 bases from V and 4 bases from J; junction bases left unmatched: 8.

This clonotype was observed many times. The chain links TRBV10-3 to TRBJ2-1; 13 nucleotides align to TRBD2. The J segment lost 6 bases and the V segment lost 6 bases, leaving 5 bases of the junction unmatched. This CDR3 region has 15 residues. Germline CDR1 is ENHRY and CDR2 is SYGVKD. The CDR3 nucleotides are TGTGCCATCAGCGAACTAGCGGGGGGGCCCAATGAGCAGTTCTTC. It is translated as CAISELAGGPNEQFF.

Many counts were recorded for this clonotype. The chain is built from TRBV18 and TRBJ1-2, with TRBD1 matching 8 bases. Germline V CDR1 and CDR2: KGHSH, LQKENI. V dropped 3 bases and J dropped 6; count of bases not matched to a gene: 6. The CDR3 spans 14 residues. CDR3 sequence (DNA): TGTGCCAGCTCACCCGGACAGGGTGAGAATGGCTACACCTTC. Translating it yields CASSPGQGENGYTF.

In this sample, this clonotype turned up many times. The J gene is TRBJ1-2, the V gene TRBV28; no firm D call. The CDR3 consists of 13 residues. Germline V gives CDR1 MDHEN, CDR2 SYDVKM. V gave up 8 bases and J gave up 4 bases, with 14 bases separating them. The CDR3 loop is CASRISNGYGYTF. The DNA for the CDR3 is TGTGCCAGCCGAATATCAAACGGCTATGGCTACACCTTC.

On this clonotype: A read error may be the cause here, since a much bigger clone is one base away. The chain joins TRBV20-1 to TRBJ2-1; D could derive from TRBD1 or TRBD2 (5 bases each). The CDR3 is 15 amino acids. The germline V gene encodes CDR1 DFQATT and CDR2 SNEGSKA (reference sequence). The V end was cut by 0 bases, the J end by 9 bases, with 18 bases between. CDR3 protein: CSARDKTTGASEQFF. The CDR3 DNA sequence: TGCAGTGCTAGAGATAAGACCACCGGGGCCAGTGAGCAGTTCTTC.

There are many counts of this clonotype. The chain links TRBV12-3 or TRBV12-4 to TRBJ2-3, with 9 bases lining up with TRBD2. V lost 4 bases to trimming and J lost 3 bases; unmatched junction nucleotides: 5. This CDR3 region has 15 residues. The CDR3 here is CASSSLAGSTDTQYF. The DNA of the CDR3 is TGTGCCAGCAGTTCTCTAGCGGGATCTACAGATACGCAGTATTTT.

This clonotype was found many times. This rearrangement joins TRBV11-2 to TRBJ1-2, with TRBD1 matching 10 bases. The CDR3 extends over 14 amino acids. CDR1 is SGHAT, CDR2 FQNNGV, per germline. J lost 7 bases, V lost 4 bases, and 6 bases had no gene match. Here the CDR3 DNA reads TGTGCCAGCAGCTCCAGACAGGGGGCGGTTGGCTACACCTTC. Protein: CASSSRQGAVGYTF.

This clonotype showed up many times. This chain connects TRBV6-1 to TRBJ2-2; weak D call: TRBD1 (7 bases). The ends were cut back, 6 bases at V and 1 base at J, with 15 bases in the middle. The germline CDR1 and CDR2 sequences are MNHNS and SASEGT. The CDR3 length is 16 residues. The CDR3 region has the DNA TGTGCCAGCAGCCCCGGGCAGGGGGGGAACACCGGGGAGCTGTTTTTT. Protein sequence: CASSPGQGGNTGELFF.

The V call is TRBV6-1, the J call TRBJ1-1; TRBD1 is a possible D gene (5 bases). The CDR3 loop spans 14 amino acids. From germline, CDR1 is MNHNS and CDR2 SASEGT. V lost 7 bases and J lost 4, with 16 bases in between. For the CDR3, the DNA is TGTGCCAGCACCCGACAGCCGGACTTCACTGAAGCTTTCTTT. The encoded protein is CASTRQPDFTEAFF.

This clonotype was detected many times. The V and J genes are TRBV20-1 and TRBJ2-7; D gene unclear. The CDR3 contains 14 residues. Trimming removed 0 bases from V and 3 bases from J, with 12 bases in between. Germline CDR1 DFQATT, CDR2 SNEGSKA (reference sequence). The CDR3 DNA reads TGCAGTGCTAGAGATCCGGGCCGTCACTACGAGCAGTACTTC. It codes for CSARDPGRHYEQYF.

This clonotype was seen repeatedly, ten times or more. The rearrangement joins TRBV28 to TRBJ2-5; 11 bases match TRBD1. The germline CDR1 and CDR2 sequences are MDHEN and SYDVKM. With V trimmed by 5 bases and J by 2 bases, 7 bases remained unmatched. CDR3 size: 16 residues. Here the CDR3 DNA reads TGTGCCAGCAGTCCTCCGGGACAGGGGGTTCAAGAGACCCAGTACTTC. Protein sequence: CASSPPGQGVQETQYF.

The CDR3 region is CASSLGDREVAGELFF. The CDR3 DNA sequence: TGCGCCAGCAGCTTGGGGGACAGGGAAGTGGCCGGGGAGCTGTTTTTT. V is TRBV5-1 and J is TRBJ2-2, with 9 bases aligning to TRBD1. The V gene's germline CDR1 is SGHRS and CDR2 YFSETQ. The V and J ends lost 0 bases and 6 bases, in that order; junction bases with no gene match: 6. This CDR3 has 16 amino acids.

This clonotype has a count of ten or more. The rearrangement links TRBV12-3 or TRBV12-4 to TRBJ1-1, with 9 bases matching TRBD1. V trimming: 5 bases; J trimming: 10 bases; junction bases outside the gene matches: 2. The CDR3 sequence is 11 residues long. The CDR3 loop reads CASSTGGGAFF. The CDR3, as DNA: TGTGCCAGCAGTACAGGGGGCGGAGCTTTCTTT.

In its sample, this clonotype was seen a few times. The V call is TRBV5-6, the J call TRBJ1-5, with 7 nucleotides matching TRBD1. The germline V gene encodes CDR1 SGHDT and CDR2 YYEEEE. CDR3 length equals 14 residues. J lost 4 bases, V lost 4 bases, and 5 bases had no gene match. The CDR3 DNA reads TGTGCCAGCAGCGCCGGGACAGCAAATCAGCCCCAGCATTTT. Amino acid sequence: CASSAGTANQPQHF.